This T cell receptor (beta chain) is from a study of molecular identifiers for immune sequencing clone quantification. In the study overall: Replicate experiments took RNA from 20,000 or 100,000 naive CD8 cells, divided it five ways and sequenced four.

This clonotype was seen at least ten times. V lost 5 bases and J lost 9, with 10 bases in between. This CDR3 contains 12 residues. Looked up from germline, CDR1 is SEHNR and CDR2 is FQNEAQ (reference sequence). Using 10%, 30% or 50% RNA, naive CD8 libraries were derived from around 20,000 to 1,000,000 sorted cells. TCRdb re-analysed the PCR reads in MiXCR, keeping a single row per CDR3 protein. In the table there are fewer than 350,000 distinct CDR3 sequences, around 21% of which are singletons. The sequencing input was naive CD8+ T cells from blood, with Jurkat cell RNA spiked in. Regarding subset: FACS-sorted CD8+CD4-CCR7+CD45RA+ naive T cells. The chain couples TRBV7-9 to TRBJ1-4; D gene uncertain. This clonotype was obtained from a human donor in good health. Some libraries in this study had Jurkat cell RNA spiked in. In DNA, the CDR3 is TGTGCCAGCAGCGGAAGAATGAAAAAACTGTTTTTT. This sequence encodes CASSGRMKKLFF.